This T cell receptor beta chain was profiled in a study of T-cell memory formation after mild COVID-19. Points from the study as a whole: The main location of contracting CD4+ clones was CM and EM, and that of contracting CD8+ clones was EMRA.

A word on this clonotype: The antigen remains unidentified.

Germline CDR1 is DFQATT and CDR2 is SNEGSKA (reference sequence). V was cut by 1 base and J by 2 bases, with 17 bases left in between. The CDR3 covers 16 residues. Using its own MiXCR run on the 5' RACE reads, TCRdb lists one record per CDR3 protein. Counted here are over 350,000 distinct CDR3 sequences, about 15% occurring once; the ten biggest clones make up roughly 21%. Sequenced input: PBMCs or a T cell subset sorted from them (not recorded which). The chain links TRBV20-1 to TRBJ1-2, with D unclear. This TCR came from a young man who had mild COVID-19 (a few samples of this study predate the infection). Cell type and time point are not known. The CDR3 is CSARVRGLVLNYGYTF. The CDR3 DNA reads TGCAGTGCTAGAGTCCGGGGTTTGGTGCTAAACTATGGCTACACCTTC.